This T cell receptor (beta chain) was profiled in a study of vaccination and CD4 T cells after COVID-19. Study context: Investigators drew the post-COVID samples a median roughly 99 days after diagnosis, with a range of 35 to 161. Sampling that followed vaccination took place a median about 75 days after dose two, within a range of 14 to 241.

Cultured CD4+ T-cell DNA underwent Oncomine TCR Beta short-read sequencing. TCRdb itself ran the PCR reads through MiXCR, one entry per CDR3 protein. This repertoire shows 15,000 to 20,000 distinct CDR3 sequences, 35% to 50% found once; its top ten account for 7% to 8.5%. The sample holds a few counts of this clonotype. Its antigen remains unknown. Germline CDR1 and CDR2: MNHEY and SVGEGT. Trimming pared 6 bases from V and 0 bases from J, leaving 4 bases between. The CDR3 is 12 amino acids. Treatment here: approximately 9-day PBMC culture with coronavirus spike peptide pools or control peptides (ViraFEST assay).

The chain couples TRBV6-2 or TRBV6-3 to TRBJ2-3, with D hard to call. The source is a human donor who had recovered from COVID-19. The specimen comprised CD4+ T cells from blood, cultured in vitro, sampled after SARS-CoV-2 vaccination. CDR3 sequence (DNA): TGTGCCAGCAGAACTAGCACAGATACGCAGTATTTT. This gives the protein CASRTSTDTQYF.